Reported below is one T cell receptor (beta chain). This CDR3 spans 13 amino acids. The germline gives CDR1 MGHRA, CDR2 YSYEKL. The V and J ends lost 1 base and 9 bases respectively, with 7 bases between them. In the original workflow: Cell counts per sample came from amplifying reference gene primers. Libraries were prepared by immunoSEQ multiplex PCR; TCRdb keeps only in-frame clonotypes and omits some of them. Clone size and the V and J calls come from that table; the DNA yielded D and trimming. The sample yields 400,000 to 500,000 clones, roughly 89% seen once. The data are from a study of blood T cell repertoires in COVID-19. Study-wide context: PBMCs, B-cell-depleted T cells, or T cells were the source of the cDNA or gDNA that made up the material.

The sequenced sample consisted of peripheral blood. The gene calls are TRBV4-1 and TRBJ1-6, with D uncertain. The clonotype was recovered from a woman under 40 with active or convalescent COVID-19. DNA of the CDR3: TGCGCCAGCAGCCAAGTTCGGGGTTCACCCCTCCACTTT. This sequence encodes CASSQVRGSPLHF.